This is a list of T cell receptor beta chains from one sample in a study of blood T cell repertoires in COVID-19. Sequenced by immunoSEQ multiplex PCR; TCRdb stores in-frame clones only, minus some. The top ten hold less than 6% of the sample, which has approximately 19,000 clones, roughly 89% seen once. Material for sequencing was peripheral blood. These receptors were obtained from a human donor in a cohort sampled during active COVID-19. The CDR3 runs from the conserved cysteine through the conserved F or W. The D gene is left open where the match is weak. Rows give clone size only sometimes, using once, few, many, or a class for an expanded clone.

j_call v_call clone_size d_call cdr3_aa cdr3_nt
TRBJ1-1 TRBV3-1/TRBV3-2 NA NA CASSQAVPTVNTEAFF TGTGCCAGCAGCCAAGCTGTGCCCACTGTAAACACTGAAGCTTTCTTT
TRBJ2-5 TRBV5-1 NA TRBD1 CASITGTGGVETQYF TGCGCCAGCATCACCGGGACAGGGGGCGTGGAGACCCAGTACTTC
TRBJ1-2 TRBV2 NA NA CASSVYGYTF TGTGCCAGCAGCGTATATGGCTACACCTTC
TRBJ1-1 TRBV5-4 NA NA CASFRTGENTEAFF TGTGCCAGCTTCCGGACCGGGGAAAACACTGAAGCTTTCTTT
TRBJ2-5 TRBV5-5 NA TRBD2 CASSLALAGTQETQYF TGTGCCAGCAGCTTGGCGCTAGCGGGAACCCAAGAGACCCAGTACTTC
TRBJ1-6 TRBV20-1 NA NA CSASPRLSPLHF TGCAGTGCTAGTCCCAGACTTTCACCCCTCCACTTT
TRBJ1-1 TRBV28 NA NA CASSPRGGGNTEAFF TGTGCCAGCAGCCCTAGGGGAGGGGGGAACACTGAAGCTTTCTTT
TRBJ2-1 TRBV7-2 NA TRBD2 CASSSLAGSYNEQFF TGTGCCAGCAGCTCGCTAGCGGGGTCCTACAATGAGCAGTTCTTC
TRBJ1-4 TRBV5-5 NA NA CASSLGGSATNEKLFF TGTGCCAGCAGCTTGGGAGGGAGTGCAACTAATGAAAAACTGTTTTTT
TRBJ1-5 TRBV19 few TRBD1 CASRLQGLAGNQPQHF TGTGCCAGTAGGTTACAGGGGCTGGCAGGCAATCAGCCCCAGCATTTT
TRBJ1-1 TRBV5-1 NA NA CASRRATLNTEAFF TGCGCCAGCAGGAGGGCGACCCTGAACACTGAAGCTTTCTTT
TRBJ1-5 TRBV19 NA NA CASSTRQEYSNQPQHF TGTGCCAGTAGTACCCGACAGGAGTATAGCAATCAGCCCCAGCATTTT
TRBJ2-2 TRBV5-1 NA TRBD1 CASSLDRGNTGELFF TGCGCCAGCAGCCTAGACAGGGGGAACACCGGGGAGCTGTTTTTT
TRBJ2-7 TRBV3-1/TRBV3-2 NA TRBD2 CASSPTSGRAYEQYF TGTGCCAGCAGCCCGACGTCCGGGAGGGCCTACGAGCAGTACTTC
TRBJ1-2 TRBV2 NA TRBD1 CASSGQGYGYTF TGTGCCAGCAGTGGACAGGGCTATGGCTACACCTTC
TRBJ2-1 TRBV6-6 NA TRBD1 CASSYSDRGHNEQFF TGTGCCAGCAGTTACTCAGACAGGGGCCACAATGAGCAGTTCTTC
TRBJ2-6 TRBV5-1 NA TRBD2 CASSPAGGTGANVLTF TGCGCCAGCAGCCCGGCGGGGGGGACTGGGGCCAACGTCCTGACTTTC
TRBJ2-1 TRBV19 NA TRBD2 CASTTIGGLAGGNEQFF TGTGCCAGTACCACAATAGGAGGGCTAGCGGGAGGGAATGAGCAGTTCTTC
TRBJ2-5 TRBV5-1 NA TRBD2 CASSLADIAGGPQETQYF TGCGCCAGCAGCTTGGCCGATATAGCGGGAGGGCCCCAAGAGACCCAGTACTTC
TRBJ1-2 TRBV6-5 NA NA CASSYSRGSYGYTF TGTGCCAGCAGTTACTCCCGGGGAAGCTATGGCTACACCTTC
TRBJ1-1 TRBV5-1 NA NA CASSGTGPEAFF TGCGCCAGCAGCGGAACAGGTCCTGAAGCTTTCTTT
TRBJ2-1 TRBV15 NA NA CATSSGGMYNEQFF TGTGCCACCAGCAGCGGCGGGATGTACAATGAGCAGTTCTTC
TRBJ1-2 TRBV6-5 NA TRBD1 CASSQSRDRALGYTF TGTGCCAGCAGTCAATCCCGGGACAGGGCTCTCGGCTACACCTTC
TRBJ1-2 TRBV21-1 NA NA CASSKEGGGEYYGYTF TGTGCCAGCAGCAAAGAAGGTGGAGGGGAGTACTATGGCTACACCTTC
TRBJ1-1 TRBV7-9 NA NA CASSSTPTGNTEAFF TGTGCCAGCAGCTCCACTCCTACAGGGAACACTGAAGCTTTCTTT
TRBJ1-2 TRBV20-1 NA TRBD1 CSASRQGATYGYTF TGCAGTGCTAGTCGGCAGGGGGCAACCTATGGCTACACCTTC
TRBJ2-3 TRBV28 NA TRBD2 CASSLAGGGTDTQYF TGTGCCAGCAGTTTAGCGGGGGGGGGCACAGATACGCAGTATTTT
TRBJ1-1 TRBV29-1 NA NA CSVVFRYTEAFF TGCAGCGTTGTTTTCAGGTACACTGAAGCTTTCTTT
TRBJ2-7 TRBV27 NA TRBD1 CASSFQSVGGQGLSYEQYF TGTGCCAGCAGTTTCCAATCGGTTGGCGGACAGGGGTTATCCTACGAGCAGTACTTC
TRBJ2-3 TRBV19 few TRBD2 CASSMGLAGTDTQYF TGTGCCAGTAGTATGGGACTAGCGGGAACAGATACGCAGTATTTT
TRBJ2-2 TRBV9 NA TRBD2 CASSADPRWTSGRANTGELFF TGTGCCAGCAGCGCGGACCCGAGGTGGACTAGCGGGAGGGCGAACACCGGGGAGCTGTTTTTT
TRBJ2-7 TRBV6-5 NA NA CASSYSGAGGNEQYF TGTGCCAGCAGTTACTCTGGGGCCGGCGGGAACGAGCAGTACTTC
TRBJ1-2 TRBV5-1 NA NA CASSLEGRGYGYTF TGCGCCAGCAGCTTGGAAGGCAGGGGCTATGGCTACACCTTC
TRBJ1-5 TRBV6-6 NA NA CASSLAGGSNQPQHF TGTGCCAGCAGCCTGGCGGGTGGATCCAATCAGCCCCAGCATTTT
TRBJ1-1 TRBV11-2 NA NA CASSLDGEGTGAFF TGTGCCAGCAGCTTAGATGGAGAGGGTACTGGGGCTTTCTTT
TRBJ1-2 TRBV4-2 NA NA CASSQEGGDDGYTF TGTGCCAGCAGCCAAGAGGGAGGGGATGATGGCTACACCTTC
TRBJ1-2 TRBV5-1 NA TRBD1 CASSLLGGRYGYTF TGCGCCAGCAGCTTGTTAGGGGGCCGGTATGGCTACACCTTC
TRBJ1-3 TRBV6-5 NA TRBD1 CASSRDRGSGNTIYF TGTGCCAGCAGCCGGGACAGGGGCTCTGGAAACACCATATATTTT
TRBJ2-7 TRBV20-1 NA NA CSPGTSREQYF TGCAGTCCCGGGACTTCACGAGAGCAGTACTTC
TRBJ2-2 TRBV2 NA NA CASSGDRNTGELFF TGTGCCAGCAGTGGAGACAGGAACACCGGGGAGCTGTTTTTT
TRBJ1-2 TRBV5-1 NA NA CASRHTPPGGYTF TGCGCCAGCAGGCATACACCCCCGGGAGGCTACACCTTC
TRBJ1-2 TRBV5-4 medium-sized NA CASSSGQTLYYGYTF TGTGCCAGCAGCTCCGGACAGACCTTATACTATGGCTACACCTTC
TRBJ2-3 TRBV27 NA NA CASSYRASTDTQYF TGTGCCAGCAGTTACAGGGCTAGCACAGATACGCAGTATTTT
TRBJ2-5 TRBV6-5 NA TRBD2 CASRETSGQETQYF TGTGCCAGCAGGGAGACTAGCGGACAAGAGACCCAGTACTTC
TRBJ1-5 TRBV16 NA NA CASSRGSGTRLGNQPQHF TGTGCCAGCAGCCGCGGATCGGGTACAAGACTTGGGAATCAGCCCCAGCATTTT
TRBJ2-5 TRBV18 NA NA CASSPRRETQYF TGTGCCAGCTCACCCAGGAGGGAGACCCAGTACTTC
TRBJ2-1 TRBV11-2 once TRBD2 CASSLTSGSYEQFF TGTGCCAGCAGCTTAACTAGCGGGAGCTATGAGCAGTTCTTC
TRBJ2-5 TRBV5-4 NA TRBD2 CASSDGLSGGEETQYF TGTGCCAGCAGCGATGGCCTGTCGGGGGGGGAGGAGACCCAGTACTTC